This TCR beta chain was identified during a study of T cells expressing NK-cell markers. TCRdb reprocessed the 5' RACE reads, keeping one entry per CDR3 protein, no DNA. This table holds about 140,000 distinct CDR3 sequences. Germline V gene data show CDR1 as SQVTM and CDR2 as ANQGSEA. The CDR3 sequence is 13 residues long. The J gene is TRBJ2-5, the V gene TRBV29-1; the TRBD2 assignment by TCRdb is unverifiable without DNA. The specimen sequenced was blood T cells: a sorted CD56 or NKG2C T cell subset, CD4+ or CD8+ T cells, or bulk PBMC T cells (not recorded which). The source of this sequence is a man between 18 and 29 years old in good health. The CDR3 reads CSVELGGQETQYF.